The clone carrying this T cell receptor (beta chain) was seen only once. The CDR3 covers 16 residues. Germline CDR1 SGHRS, CDR2 YFSETQ. V was clipped by 3 bases and J by 1 base; unmatched bases: 8. This specimen comes from a study of blood T cell repertoires in COVID-19. On the study more broadly: There were acute and convalescent COVID-19 samples, and they came from the United States, Italy and Spain. T cells, B-cell-depleted T cells, or PBMCs provided the cDNA or gDNA that served as material.

In the original analysis: Reference gene primers were amplified, and this amplification served to estimate nucleated cell counts. Generated by immunoSEQ multiplex PCR, the TCRdb table keeps only in-frame clones and is missing some. V, J and clone size reflect that table, while D and trimming were determined from the DNA. The profile shows about 250,000 clones, roughly 80% of them singletons. Sequencing was carried out using peripheral blood. The rearrangement links TRBV5-1 to TRBJ2-3; 7 nucleotides agree with TRBD2. The TCR sequence derives from a woman older than 75 with active or convalescent COVID-19. The CDR3 protein is CASSWALAEGTDTQYF. CDR3 DNA: TGCGCCAGCAGCTGGGCCCTAGCGGAAGGCACAGATACGCAGTATTTT.